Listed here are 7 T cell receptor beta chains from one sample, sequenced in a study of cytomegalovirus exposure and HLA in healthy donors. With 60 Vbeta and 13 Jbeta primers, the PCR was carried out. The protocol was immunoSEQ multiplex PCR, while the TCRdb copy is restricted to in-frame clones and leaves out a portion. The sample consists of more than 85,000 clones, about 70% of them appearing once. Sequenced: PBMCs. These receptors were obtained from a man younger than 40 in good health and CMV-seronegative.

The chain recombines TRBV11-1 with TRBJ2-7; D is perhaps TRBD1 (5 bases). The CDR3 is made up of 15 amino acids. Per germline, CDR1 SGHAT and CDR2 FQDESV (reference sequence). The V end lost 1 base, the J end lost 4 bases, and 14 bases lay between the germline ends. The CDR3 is CASSLGQGEFYEQYF. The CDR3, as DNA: TGTGCCAGCAGCTTAGGGCAGGGTGAATTTTACGAGCAGTACTTC.

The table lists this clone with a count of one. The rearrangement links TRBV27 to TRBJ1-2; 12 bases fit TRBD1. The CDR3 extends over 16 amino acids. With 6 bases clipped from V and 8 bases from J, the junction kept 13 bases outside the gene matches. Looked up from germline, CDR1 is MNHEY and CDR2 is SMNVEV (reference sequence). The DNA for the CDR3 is TGTGCCAGCAGAATTAAGCCCGGGACAGGGGGCAAAGGCTACACCTTC. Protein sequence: CASRIKPGTGGKGYTF.

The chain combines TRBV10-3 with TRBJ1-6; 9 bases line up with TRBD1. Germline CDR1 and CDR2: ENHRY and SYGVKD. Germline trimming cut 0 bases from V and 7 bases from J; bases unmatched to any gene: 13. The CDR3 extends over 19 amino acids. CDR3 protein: CAISESGDRVIVENSPLHF. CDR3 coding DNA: TGTGCCATCAGTGAGTCTGGGGACAGGGTTATTGTCGAAAATTCACCCCTCCACTTT.

This CDR3 is CASSSTGVDYGYTF. CDR3 bases: TGTGCCAGCAGCTCGACAGGGGTAGACTATGGCTACACCTTC. The chain joins TRBV7-2 to TRBJ1-2; TRBD1 matches at 8 bases. The CDR3 sequence is 14 residues long. J was trimmed by 3 bases and V by 4 bases; bases with no gene match: 4. Per the germline V gene, CDR1 is SGHTA and CDR2 is FQGNSA. The full variable domain, its missing parts supplied by reference TRBV7-2 and TRBJ1-2, is GAGVSQSPSNKVTEKGKDVELRCDPISGHTALYWYRQSLGQGLEFLIYFQGNSAPDKSGLPSDRFSAERTGGSVSTLTIQRTQQEDSAVYLCASSSTGVDYGYTFGSGTRLTVV.

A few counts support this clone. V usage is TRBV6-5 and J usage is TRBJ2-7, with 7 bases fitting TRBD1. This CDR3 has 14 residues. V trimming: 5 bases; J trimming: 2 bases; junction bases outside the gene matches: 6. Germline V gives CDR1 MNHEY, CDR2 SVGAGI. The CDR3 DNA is TGTGCCAGCAGTCCGGGACAGAAGACCTACGAGCAGTACTTC. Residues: CASSPGQKTYEQYF.

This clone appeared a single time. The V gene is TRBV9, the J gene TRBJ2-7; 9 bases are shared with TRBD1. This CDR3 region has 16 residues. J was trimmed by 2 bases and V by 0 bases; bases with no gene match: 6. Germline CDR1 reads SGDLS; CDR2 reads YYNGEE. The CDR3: CASSVEGTGFPYEQYF. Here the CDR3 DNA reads TGTGCCAGCAGCGTAGAGGGGACAGGGTTCCCCTACGAGCAGTACTTC.

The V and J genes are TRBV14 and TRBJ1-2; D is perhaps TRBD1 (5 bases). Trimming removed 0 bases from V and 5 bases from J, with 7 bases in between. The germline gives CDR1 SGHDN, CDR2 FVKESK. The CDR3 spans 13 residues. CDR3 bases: TGTGCCAGCAGCCAAGACAGGGATTATGGCTACACCTTC. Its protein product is CASSQDRDYGYTF.